These 24 T cell receptor beta chains originate from one sample sequenced in a study of technical replicates of blood from a handful of donors. TCRdb's table, derived via immunoSEQ multiplex PCR, lists solely in-frame clones and lacks some. The sample holds tens of thousands of clones, approximately 94% seen once. Sequences were obtained from T cells isolated from PBMCs. The receptors were sampled from a human donor in good health.

This chain uses TRBV6-5 with TRBJ2-1, with D possibly TRBD2 on 5 matching bases. Germline CDR1 and CDR2: MNHEY and SVGAGI. The CDR3 consists of 14 residues. Trimming removed 2 bases at V and 6 bases at J, with 11 bases between. CDR3 region: CASSYGLGSNEQFF. CDR3 in DNA: TGTGCCAGCAGTTACGGGCTGGGGAGCAATGAGCAGTTCTTC.

CDR3 protein: CASSLAGGSVNEQFF. The DNA of the CDR3 is TGTGCCAGTAGTTTAGCAGGGGGTTCGGTCAATGAGCAGTTCTTC. This chain joins TRBV19 and TRBJ2-1; TRBD1 aligns across 7 bases. The J segment lost 6 bases and the V segment lost 5 bases, leaving 10 bases of the junction unmatched. This CDR3 spans 15 amino acids. Per the germline V gene, CDR1 is LNHDA and CDR2 is SQIVND (reference sequence).

The chain couples TRBV7-3 to TRBJ1-1, with a weak D call TRBD1 (6 bases). Looked up from germline, CDR1 is SGHTA and CDR2 is FQGTGA. The CDR3 contains 14 residues. V gave up 2 bases and J gave up 1 base, with 8 bases separating them. The CDR3 sequence is CASSLEGGNTEAFF. CDR3 nucleotides: TGTGCCAGCAGCTTAGAAGGGGGGAACACTGAAGCTTTCTTT.

The rearrangement uses TRBV6-5 and TRBJ1-1; 7 nucleotides align to TRBD1. The V segment lost 4 bases and the J segment 8 bases; nucleotides outside the gene matches: 10. Per germline, CDR1 MNHEY and CDR2 SVGAGI. The CDR3 has 14 residues. The CDR3 here is CASSSLWGQPEAFF. CDR3 DNA: TGTGCCAGCAGTTCGTTATGGGGACAGCCAGAAGCTTTCTTT.

The chain employs TRBV7-9 and TRBJ1-4; 7 bases match TRBD1. Germline trimming cut 5 bases from V and 0 bases from J; bases unmatched to any gene: 3. The CDR3 consists of 15 residues. The germline V gene encodes CDR1 SEHNR and CDR2 FQNEAQ (reference sequence). The chain's CDR3 is CASSRTGATNEKLFF. CDR3 bases: TGTGCCAGCAGCCGCACAGGGGCAACTAATGAAAAACTGTTTTTT.

The V gene is TRBV27, the J gene TRBJ2-2; unclear D gene. CDR1 and CDR2 from the germline V gene are MNHEY and SMNVEV (reference sequence). This CDR3 is 14 amino acids long. V lost 3 bases and J lost 9, with 14 bases in between. This CDR3 reads CASSLRPVGWELFF. The CDR3 DNA reads TGTGCCAGCAGTTTGCGCCCGGTCGGTTGGGAGCTGTTTTTT.

The rearrangement uses TRBV18 and TRBJ2-7, with 9 bases identical to TRBD1. Per the germline V gene, CDR1 is KGHSH and CDR2 is LQKENI. V trimming: 5 bases; J trimming: 2 bases; junction bases outside the gene matches: 7. The CDR3 is 15 amino acids. CDR3: CASSNYRGLTYEQYF. CDR3 DNA: TGTGCCAGCTCAAATTACAGGGGGCTAACCTACGAGCAGTACTTC.

The V gene is TRBV29-1, the J gene TRBJ2-1; 7 nucleotides line up with TRBD2. J gave up 9 bases and V 5 bases, and 7 bases lay outside the gene matches. CDR3 size: 12 residues. The germline gives CDR1 SQVTM, CDR2 ANQGSEA. The DNA for the CDR3 is TGCAGCGTTTTTTGGGGGGGTGGTGAGCAGTTCTTC. Translated, it gives CSVFWGGGEQFF.

V is TRBV9 and J is TRBJ2-5; TRBD2 aligns across 7 bases. The length of the CDR3 is 14 residues. J was trimmed by 5 bases and V by 0 bases; bases with no gene match: 4. Per the germline V gene, CDR1 is SGDLS and CDR2 is YYNGEE. Here the CDR3 reads CASSVVSGSETQYF. CDR3 nucleotide sequence: TGTGCCAGCAGCGTAGTTAGCGGGTCTGAGACCCAGTACTTC.

This chain joins TRBV27 and TRBJ2-2; unclear D gene. Germline V gives CDR1 MNHEY, CDR2 SMNVEV (reference sequence). The CDR3 runs to 15 residues. The V gene lost 2 bases and the J gene lost 4 bases, with 11 bases spanning the gap. CDR3 region: CASSLIASGTGELFF. The CDR3 coding sequence is TGTGCCAGCAGTTTAATCGCTAGTGGCACCGGGGAGCTGTTTTTT.

The chain has TRBV5-6 and TRBJ1-1; TRBD1 aligns across 7 bases. This CDR3 region has 13 residues. In germline, CDR1 is SGHDT, CDR2 YYEEEE. The V segment lost 5 bases and the J segment 4 bases; nucleotides outside the gene matches: 5. This chain's CDR3 is CASSMTGTTEAFF. DNA of the CDR3: TGTGCCAGCAGTATGACAGGGACCACTGAAGCTTTCTTT.

This clone showed up just once. This rearrangement joins TRBV2 to TRBJ2-7; tentatively, D is TRBD2 (5 bases). Trimming removed 9 bases from V and 1 base from J, with 13 bases in between. CDR3 length equals 13 residues. Germline lookup yields CDR1 SNHLY and CDR2 FYNNEI. CDR3 DNA: TGTGCCAGTCTAGTAGGACTTTCCTACGAGCAGTACTTC. As protein: CASLVGLSYEQYF.

The V call is TRBV9, the J call TRBJ1-6; no clear D gene. Trimming shortened V by 4 bases and J by 9 bases, and 14 bases separated the two germline ends. Germline V lookup: CDR1 SGDLS, CDR2 YYNGEE. The CDR3 has 14 residues. CDR3 DNA: TGTGCCAGCAGCCCAGCCGGAGCCAGTTCACCCCTCCACTTT. Translating it yields CASSPAGASSPLHF.

V and J are TRBV7-7 and TRBJ2-5; TRBD2 matches 16 bases. Per the germline V gene, CDR1 is SSHAT and CDR2 is FNYEAQ (reference sequence). Trimming took 5 bases from V and 2 from J; bases not matched to a gene: 11. The CDR3 is 19 residues long. The CDR3 sequence is CASSLGLAGGPFPQETQYF. The DNA of the CDR3 is TGTGCCAGCAGCCTGGGACTAGCGGGAGGGCCTTTCCCGCAAGAGACCCAGTACTTC.

The V gene is TRBV11-1, the J gene TRBJ2-2; the D gene is possibly TRBD1 (6 bases). V dropped 5 bases and J dropped 5 bases, with 21 bases sitting between them. Germline CDR1 is SGHAT and CDR2 is FQDESV (reference sequence). The CDR3 covers 17 residues. CDR3 coding DNA: TGTGCCAGCAGCACACCTACAGGGCTGCGACGGACCGGGGAGCTGTTTTTT. It codes for CASSTPTGLRRTGELFF.

The gene calls are TRBV21-1 and TRBJ1-2; the tabulated D call, TRBD1, remains unverified against the DNA. TRBV21-1 is a known pseudogene. This CDR3 contains 17 residues. CDR3 sequence reads: CASTRGVGTGPNYGYTF. The CDR3 DNA follows: TGTGCCAGCACCCGCGGGGTGGGGACAGGGCCTAACTATGGCTACACCTTC.

The chain uses TRBV11-2 and TRBJ1-3, with D possibly TRBD1 on 5 matching bases. CDR3 length equals 14 residues. From germline, CDR1 is SGHAT and CDR2 FQNNGV. Trimming removed 2 bases at V and 0 bases at J, with 5 bases between. CDR3 loop: CASSLTGSGNTIYF. The CDR3 DNA reads as TGTGCCAGCAGCTTAACAGGCTCTGGAAACACCATATATTTT. The variable domain in full, completed from reference TRBV11-2 and TRBJ1-3, reads EAGVAQSPRYKIIEKRQSVAFWCNPISGHATLYWYQQILGQGPKLLIQFQNNGVVDDSQLPKDRFSAERLKGVDSTLKIQPAKLEDSAVYLCASSLTGSGNTIYFGEGSWLTVV.

The chain carries TRBV29-1 and TRBJ2-1; TRBD1 is a possible D gene (7 bases). The CDR3 runs 18 residues. CDR1 is SQVTM and CDR2 is ANQGSEA in the germline V gene. Trimming shortened V by 2 bases and J by 0 bases, and 20 bases separated the two germline ends. This CDR3 reads CSVERGTDWAGSYNEQFF. As DNA, the CDR3 is TGCAGCGTTGAACGGGGGACAGACTGGGCTGGCTCCTACAATGAGCAGTTCTTC.

This sequence joins TRBV5-1 and TRBJ2-7; TRBD1 matches 9 bases. CDR3 size: 14 residues. The germline V gene encodes CDR1 SGHRS and CDR2 YFSETQ. J lost 5 bases, V lost 2 bases, and 5 bases had no gene match. CDR3 in amino acids: CASSFGRTGDEQYF. As DNA, the CDR3 is TGCGCCAGCAGCTTCGGACGGACAGGGGACGAGCAGTACTTC.

This chain joins TRBV15 and TRBJ1-5; TRBD1 agrees at 7 bases. V lost 0 bases and J lost 6; bases outside the gene matches: 5. The CDR3 sequence is 15 residues long. Germline values: CDR1 LNHNV, CDR2 YYDKDF (reference sequence). The CDR3 loop is CATSRDRGRGQPQHF. CDR3 in DNA: TGTGCCACCAGCAGAGACAGGGGGAGAGGTCAGCCCCAGCATTTT.

This clone was detected once. The J gene is TRBJ2-3, the V gene TRBV6-4, with 8 bases fitting TRBD2. Germline CDR1 reads MRHNA; CDR2 reads SNTAGT. This CDR3 is built from 15 residues. V dropped 3 bases and J dropped 2; count of bases not matched to a gene: 4. Here the CDR3 reads CASSEKAGDTDTQYF. The CDR3 DNA follows: TGTGCCAGCAGTGAAAAAGCGGGGGACACAGATACGCAGTATTTT.

The chain links TRBV11-2 to TRBJ2-7; maybe TRBD2 (5 bases). Germline V lookup: CDR1 SGHAT, CDR2 FQNNGV. Trimming removed 1 base from V and 2 bases from J, with 9 bases in between. CDR3 length: 14 residues. This CDR3 reads CASSLVGNTYEQYF. The DNA of the CDR3 is TGTGCCAGCAGCTTAGTCGGGAATACCTACGAGCAGTACTTC.

The chain links TRBV11-2 to TRBJ2-3; D is possibly TRBD2 (7 bases). Germline loops: CDR1 SGHAT, CDR2 FQNNGV. With 0 bases removed from V and 3 bases from J, the gap between germline ends came to 19 bases. The CDR3 runs 18 residues. CDR3 protein: CASSLEGGGGVVTDTQYF. Written as DNA, the CDR3 is TGTGCCAGCAGCTTAGAAGGTGGCGGGGGCGTAGTGACAGATACGCAGTATTTT.

This clone was observed a handful of times. The chain employs TRBV9 and TRBJ2-3, with 7 bases that match TRBD2. Trimming took 2 bases from V and 0 from J; bases not matched to a gene: 12. The germline gives CDR1 SGDLS, CDR2 YYNGEE. The CDR3 runs to 18 residues. This CDR3 reads CASSVGDGGTLSTDTQYF. DNA for the CDR3: TGTGCCAGCAGCGTTGGTGACGGGGGGACCCTAAGCACAGATACGCAGTATTTT.